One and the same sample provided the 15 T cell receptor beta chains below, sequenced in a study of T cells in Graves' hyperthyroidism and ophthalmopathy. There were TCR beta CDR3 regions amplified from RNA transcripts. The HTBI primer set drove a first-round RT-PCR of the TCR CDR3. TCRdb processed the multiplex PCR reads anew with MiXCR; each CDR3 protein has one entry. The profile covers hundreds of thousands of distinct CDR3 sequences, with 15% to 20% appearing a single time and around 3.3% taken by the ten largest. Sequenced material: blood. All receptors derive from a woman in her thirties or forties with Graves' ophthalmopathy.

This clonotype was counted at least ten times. Here the CDR3 DNA reads TGCGCCAGCAGCCCTATACAGGGGAGGGCCGAGCAGTACTTC. It yields the protein CASSPIQGRAEQYF. The rearrangement links TRBV5-1 to TRBJ2-7; D tentatively fits TRBD1 or TRBD2 (7 bases each). Germline V CDR1 and CDR2: SGHRS, YFSETQ. V lost 4 bases to trimming and J lost 6 bases, with 17 bases between them. The CDR3 consists of 14 residues.

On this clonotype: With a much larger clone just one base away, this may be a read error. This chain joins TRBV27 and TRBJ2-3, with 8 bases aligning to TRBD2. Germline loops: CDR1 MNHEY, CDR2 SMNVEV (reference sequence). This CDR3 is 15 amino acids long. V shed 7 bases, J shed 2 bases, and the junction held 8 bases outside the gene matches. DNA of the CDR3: TGTGCCAGCATCCCTAGCGGGTCTCACACAGATACGCAGTATTTT. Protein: CASIPSGSHTDTQYF.

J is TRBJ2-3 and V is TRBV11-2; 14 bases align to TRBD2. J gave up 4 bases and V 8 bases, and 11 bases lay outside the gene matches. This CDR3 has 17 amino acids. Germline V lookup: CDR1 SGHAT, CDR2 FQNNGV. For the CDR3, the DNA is TGTGCCAGCGCCGGGACTAGCGGGAGTCTTGGCCCAGATACGCAGTATTTT. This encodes CASAGTSGSLGPDTQYF.

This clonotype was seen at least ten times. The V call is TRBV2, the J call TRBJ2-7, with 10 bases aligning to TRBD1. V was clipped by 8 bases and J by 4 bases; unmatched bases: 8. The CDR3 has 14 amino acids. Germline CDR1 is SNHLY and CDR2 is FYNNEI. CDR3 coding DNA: TGTGCCAGCCGGAGACAGGGGGCTTTATACGAGCAGTACTTC. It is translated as CASRRQGALYEQYF.

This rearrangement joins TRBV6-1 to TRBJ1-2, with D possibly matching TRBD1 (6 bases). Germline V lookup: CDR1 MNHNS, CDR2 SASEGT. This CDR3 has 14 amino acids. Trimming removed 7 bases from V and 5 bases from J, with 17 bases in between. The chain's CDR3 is CASTKTDSMYGYTF. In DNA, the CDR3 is TGTGCCAGCACCAAAACGGACAGCATGTATGGCTACACCTTC.

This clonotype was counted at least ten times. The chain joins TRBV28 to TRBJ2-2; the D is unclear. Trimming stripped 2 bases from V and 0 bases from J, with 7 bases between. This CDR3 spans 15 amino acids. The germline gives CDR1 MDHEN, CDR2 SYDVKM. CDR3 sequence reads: CASSLRRANTGELFF. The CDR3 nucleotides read TGTGCCAGCAGTTTAAGACGCGCGAACACCGGGGAGCTGTTTTTT. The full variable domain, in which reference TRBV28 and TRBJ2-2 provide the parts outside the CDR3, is DVKVTQSSRYLVKRTGEKVFLECVQDMDHENMFWYRQDPGLGLRLIYFSYDVKMKEKGDIPEGYSVSREKKERFSLILESASTNQTSMYLCASSLRRANTGELFFGEGSRLTVL.

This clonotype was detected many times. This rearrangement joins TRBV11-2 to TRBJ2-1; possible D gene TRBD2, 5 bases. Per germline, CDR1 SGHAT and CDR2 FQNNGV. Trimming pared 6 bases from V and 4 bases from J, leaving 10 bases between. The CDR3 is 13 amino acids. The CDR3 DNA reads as TGTGCCAGCAGTTTCCCGGGGTACAATGAGCAGTTCTTC. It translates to CASSFPGYNEQFF.

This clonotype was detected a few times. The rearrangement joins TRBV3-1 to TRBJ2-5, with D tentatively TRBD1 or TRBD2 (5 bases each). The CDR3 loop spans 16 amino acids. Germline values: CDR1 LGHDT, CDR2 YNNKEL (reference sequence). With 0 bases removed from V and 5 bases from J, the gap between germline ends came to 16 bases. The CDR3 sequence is CASSQEGMGPMETQYF. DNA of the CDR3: TGTGCCAGCAGCCAAGAAGGAATGGGACCCATGGAGACCCAGTACTTC.

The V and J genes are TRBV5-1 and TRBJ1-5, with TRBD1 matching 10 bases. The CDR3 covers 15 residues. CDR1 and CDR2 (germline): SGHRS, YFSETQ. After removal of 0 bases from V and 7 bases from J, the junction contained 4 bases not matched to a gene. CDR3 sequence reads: CASSLEGDRGQPQHF. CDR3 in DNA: TGCGCCAGCAGCTTGGAAGGGGACAGGGGACAGCCCCAGCATTTT.

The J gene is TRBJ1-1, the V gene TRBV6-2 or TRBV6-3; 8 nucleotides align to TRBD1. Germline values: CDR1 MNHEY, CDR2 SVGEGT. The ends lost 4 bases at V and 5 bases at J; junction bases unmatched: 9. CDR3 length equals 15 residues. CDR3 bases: TGTGCCAGCAGTTCCCCTCAGGGGGCGGGAACTGAAGCTTTCTTT. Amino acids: CASSSPQGAGTEAFF.

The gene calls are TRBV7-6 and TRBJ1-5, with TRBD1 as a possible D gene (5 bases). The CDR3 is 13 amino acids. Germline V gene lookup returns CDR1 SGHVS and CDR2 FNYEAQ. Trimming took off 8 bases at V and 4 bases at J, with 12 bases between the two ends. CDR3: CASFQGVNQPQHF. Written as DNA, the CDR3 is TGTGCCAGCTTTCAAGGGGTAAATCAGCCCCAGCATTTT.

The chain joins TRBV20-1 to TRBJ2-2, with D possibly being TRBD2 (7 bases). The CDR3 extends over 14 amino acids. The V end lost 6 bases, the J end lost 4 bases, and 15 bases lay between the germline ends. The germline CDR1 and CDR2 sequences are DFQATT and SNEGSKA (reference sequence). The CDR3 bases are TGCAGTGCCGTTGGGGGGGGGCCCACCGGGGAGCTGTTTTTT. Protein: CSAVGGGPTGELFF.

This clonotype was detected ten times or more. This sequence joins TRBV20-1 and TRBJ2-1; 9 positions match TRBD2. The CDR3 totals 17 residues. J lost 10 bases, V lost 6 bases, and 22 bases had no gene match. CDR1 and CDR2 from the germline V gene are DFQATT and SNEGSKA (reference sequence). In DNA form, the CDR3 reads TGCAGTGCCGCCCCTAGGGCGGGAGGGAAATCGAGGGGGGAGCAGTTCTTC. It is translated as CSAAPRAGGKSRGEQFF.

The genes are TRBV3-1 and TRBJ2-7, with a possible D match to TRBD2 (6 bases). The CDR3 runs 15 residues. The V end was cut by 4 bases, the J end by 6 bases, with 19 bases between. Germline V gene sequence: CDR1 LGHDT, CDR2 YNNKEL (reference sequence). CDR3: CASSRPGLRIGEQYF. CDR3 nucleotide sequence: TGTGCCAGCAGCCGACCGGGACTCCGAATAGGCGAGCAGTACTTC.

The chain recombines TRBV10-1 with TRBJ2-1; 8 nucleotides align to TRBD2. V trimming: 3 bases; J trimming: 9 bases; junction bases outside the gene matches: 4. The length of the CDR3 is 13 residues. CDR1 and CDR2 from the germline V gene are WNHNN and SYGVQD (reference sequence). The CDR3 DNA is TGCGCCAGCAGTGATAGCGGGATCGGTGAGCAGTTCTTC. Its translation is CASSDSGIGEQFF.